The entry below gives a single TCR beta chain sequence along with its context. Its antigen is as yet unknown. This entry comes from a study of beta chain features in type 1 diabetes. Study-wide points: TCRB rearrangement may or may not be influenced by HLA type; here this remained unresolved. Researchers report that Type 1 diabetes patients had moderately but significantly shorter TCRB CDR3s across all four CD4+ subsets. Cells with high TCR expression could be over-represented when cDNA is sequenced.

Of the isolated RNA, all was reverse transcribed, and so the sequenced material was expressed TCRB transcripts. Only in-frame clones appear in the TCRdb table, and some are missing; sequencing was by immunoSEQ multiplex PCR. The repertoire holds some 270,000 clones, with around 7.3% as singletons. This CDR3 comprises 12 residues. CDR1 SGHTA and CDR2 FQGTGA come from the germline V gene. Losses at the gene ends were 4 bases for V and 9 bases for J; bases not matched to a gene: 4. What was sequenced was central memory CD4+ T cells from blood. The chain is built from TRBV7-3 and TRBJ2-3; 7 bases fit TRBD1. The sequence was obtained from a woman aged 18 to 35 in good health. This CDR3 is CASSSDRATQYF. CDR3 coding DNA: TGTGCCAGCAGCTCCGACAGGGCCACGCAGTATTTT.